The 23 T cell receptor beta chains listed next were all sequenced from one sample in a study of T cells after yellow fever vaccination. TCRdb used MiXCR to reprocess the 5' RACE reads, holding one entry per CDR3 protein. Seen here are around 320,000 distinct CDR3 sequences, 3.5% to 4.5% observed once, and the top ten hold roughly a fifth. The starting material was PBMCs, obtained 15 days after the yellow fever booster vaccination. These receptor sequences come from a man aged 18-30 years who received the YFV17D yellow fever vaccine.

This clonotype has a count of ten or more. The V gene is TRBV4-3, the J gene TRBJ2-7; D possibly matches TRBD1 or TRBD2 (6 bases each). V lost 5 bases and J lost 6, with 17 bases in between. The CDR3 is 14 residues long. Germline CDR1 and CDR2: LGHNA and YSLEER. In nucleotides, the CDR3 is TGCGCCAGCAGCATGCAAAAAGGGGGGCGCGAGCAGTACTTC. Protein: CASSMQKGGREQYF.

The J gene is TRBJ1-5, the V gene TRBV12-3 or TRBV12-4; TRBD1 might be the D (6 bases). This CDR3 comprises 15 residues. V dropped 7 bases and J dropped 7 bases, with 20 bases sitting between them. CDR3 protein: CASTPSRTATQPQHF. CDR3 sequence (DNA): TGTGCCAGCACCCCCAGTCGGACAGCCACCCAGCCCCAGCATTTT.

This clonotype has at least ten counts. The gene calls are TRBV14 and TRBJ2-1; D possibly corresponds to TRBD2 (5 bases). This CDR3 has 15 residues. Germline V gene sequence: CDR1 SGHDN, CDR2 FVKESK. With 1 base removed from V and 9 bases from J, the gap between germline ends came to 16 bases. The CDR3 sequence is CASSQVRPPRGEQFF. CDR3 DNA sequence: TGTGCCAGCAGCCAAGTACGGCCACCCCGGGGTGAGCAGTTCTTC.

This clonotype came up many times. The V gene is TRBV6-5, the J gene TRBJ1-6; TRBD1 matches at 7 bases. The ends lost 7 bases at V and 8 bases at J; junction bases unmatched: 5. This CDR3 comprises 13 residues. The germline gives CDR1 MNHEY, CDR2 SVGAGI. DNA for the CDR3: TGTGCCAGCACCGCCAGGGGGGATTCACCCCTCCACTTT. It specifies CASTARGDSPLHF.

This clonotype was recorded a few times. V gene TRBV7-2 combines with J gene TRBJ1-1, with 7 bases identical to TRBD1. This CDR3 has 16 residues. Germline lookup yields CDR1 SGHTA and CDR2 FQGNSA. J lost 3 bases, V lost 7 bases, and 14 bases had no gene match. The CDR3 nucleotides read TGTGCCAGCATCCCTGGGAGGGGGCGGTCGTACACTGAAGCTTTCTTT. Its protein is CASIPGRGRSYTEAFF.

This clonotype has just a few counts. This chain uses TRBV28 with TRBJ1-2; 8 bases are a match to TRBD1. CDR1 and CDR2 from the germline V gene are MDHEN and SYDVKM. The trim removed 11 bases at V and 4 bases at J, leaving 6 bases unmatched. This CDR3 is built from 12 residues. The CDR3 DNA sequence: TGTGCCGAGACAGGGGACGGCTATGGCTACACCTTC. Its protein is CAETGDGYGYTF.

This clonotype was picked up a small number of times. The genes are TRBV14 and TRBJ2-3; TRBD2 is a possible D gene (7 bases). The CDR3 consists of 14 residues. Between the trimmed V and J ends, which lost 3 bases and 1 base, there was a span of 8 bases. Per germline, CDR1 SGHDN and CDR2 FVKESK. CDR3 coding DNA: TGTGCCAGCAGCCAGCGGGGGCGCACAGATACGCAGTATTTT. Its translation is CASSQRGRTDTQYF.

This clonotype was found many times. V and J are TRBV15 and TRBJ2-5, with D unresolved. V lost 0 bases, J lost 1 base, and 12 bases lay in between. The CDR3 contains 16 residues. In germline, CDR1 is LNHNV, CDR2 YYDKDF (reference sequence). The CDR3, as DNA: TGTGCCACCAGCAGAGAACGCTCGGCATTCCAAGAGACCCAGTACTTC. Its protein product is CATSRERSAFQETQYF.

At least ten counts were recorded for this clonotype. This chain connects TRBV5-1 to TRBJ2-3; D assignment may be TRBD1 or TRBD2 (6 bases each). The CDR3 length is 14 residues. V gave up 3 bases and J gave up 3 bases, with 11 bases separating them. Germline-derived CDR1 and CDR2 are SGHRS and YFSETQ. In DNA, the CDR3 is TGCGCCAGCAGCTGGGGGGCCGGGACAGATACGCAGTATTTT. Protein product: CASSWGAGTDTQYF.

The table lists this clonotype with many counts. V gene TRBV29-1 combines with J gene TRBJ2-7; maybe TRBD2 (6 bases). The V gene lost 7 bases and the J gene lost 1 base, with 11 bases spanning the gap. Looked up from germline, CDR1 is SQVTM and CDR2 is ANQGSEA. This CDR3 is 12 amino acids long. In nucleotides, the CDR3 is TGCAGCGCCTCTGGGGGGTCCTACGAGCAGTACTTC. Encoded protein: CSASGGSYEQYF.

The chain combines TRBV6-5 with TRBJ2-7, with TRBD1 as a possible D gene (5 bases). Deletions cut 6 bases from V and 6 bases from J, with 15 bases between. CDR1 and CDR2 from the germline V gene are MNHEY and SVGAGI. The CDR3 is made up of 13 amino acids. The CDR3 spells CASRHPPGREQYF. The CDR3 DNA reads as TGTGCCAGCAGGCACCCCCCAGGGCGCGAGCAGTACTTC.

V usage is TRBV7-9 and J usage is TRBJ2-3; D call uncertain. V lost 1 base and J 6 bases, leaving 17 bases between the germline ends. The CDR3 is 16 residues long. Germline loops: CDR1 SEHNR, CDR2 FQNEAQ (reference sequence). For the CDR3, the DNA is TGTGCCAGCAGCTTAGACGGGCGTTCTTATATGGATACGCAGTATTTT. Encoded protein: CASSLDGRSYMDTQYF.

The table lists this clonotype with a few counts. This sequence joins TRBV5-1 and TRBJ2-3; no clear D. The ends were cut back, 0 bases at V and 8 bases at J, with 16 bases in the middle. The CDR3 sequence is 15 residues long. The germline V gene encodes CDR1 SGHRS and CDR2 YFSETQ. This CDR3 reads CASSLAENPSSTQYF. CDR3 nucleotide sequence: TGCGCCAGCAGCTTGGCCGAGAACCCATCGAGTACGCAGTATTTT.

The sample holds a few counts of this clonotype. The V call is TRBV7-2, the J call TRBJ2-7, with a possible D match to TRBD2 (7 bases). V gave up 0 bases and J gave up 0 bases, with 12 bases separating them. The germline V gene encodes CDR1 SGHTA and CDR2 FQGNSA. The CDR3 length is 16 residues. CDR3 in DNA: TGTGCCAGCAGCTTAGCGGACGGGGGGCCCTCCTACGAGCAGTACTTC. The encoded protein is CASSLADGGPSYEQYF.

In its sample, this clonotype was seen many times. The V and J genes are TRBV4-3 and TRBJ2-2; TRBD2 agrees at 12 bases. V shed 4 bases, J shed 2 bases, and the junction held 2 bases outside the gene matches. The germline gives CDR1 LGHNA, CDR2 YSLEER. The CDR3 loop spans 16 amino acids. CDR3 amino acids: CASSRLAGDNTGELFF. The CDR3 region has the DNA TGCGCCAGCAGCCGACTAGCGGGAGATAACACCGGGGAGCTGTTTTTT.

V is TRBV15 and J is TRBJ2-3; D perhaps matches TRBD1 (5 bases). V lost 8 bases and J lost 2, with 17 bases in between. Germline V gene sequence: CDR1 LNHNV, CDR2 YYDKDF (reference sequence). CDR3 size: 15 residues. The CDR3 sequence is CATEEAGINTDTQYF. Here the CDR3 DNA reads TGTGCCACCGAGGAAGCAGGGATCAACACAGATACGCAGTATTTT.

This clonotype appeared many times. The CDR3 bases are TGTGCCACCAGTGATTCGGACCAGGATACGCAGTATTTT. It specifies CATSDSDQDTQYF. This chain connects TRBV24-1 to TRBJ2-3; unclear D gene. CDR1 KGHDR and CDR2 SFDVKD come from the germline V gene. V shed 2 bases and J shed 6 bases, with 8 bases lying between them. The CDR3 is 13 amino acids.

Many counts were recorded for this clonotype. CDR3 DNA: TGTGCCAGCAGCTGGGGGACAGGGGGTGCGGATACGCAGTATTTT. It specifies CASSWGTGGADTQYF. The J gene is TRBJ2-3, the V gene TRBV7-9, with 11 bases lining up with TRBD1. This CDR3 is built from 15 residues. Germline values: CDR1 SEHNR, CDR2 FQNEAQ (reference sequence). The ends lost 4 bases at V and 6 bases at J; junction bases unmatched: 6.

This clonotype showed up many times. The chain links TRBV12-3 or TRBV12-4 to TRBJ1-5; D is uncertain. The CDR3 loop spans 13 amino acids. The V gene lost 5 bases and the J gene lost 3 bases, with 8 bases spanning the gap. The CDR3 region is CASSLRFNQPQHF. CDR3 DNA sequence: TGTGCCAGCAGTCTCCGGTTCAATCAGCCCCAGCATTTT.

This chain connects TRBV14 to TRBJ2-3, with TRBD2 as a possible D gene (5 bases). V lost 5 bases and J lost 2, with 17 bases in between. CDR1 and CDR2 from the germline V gene are SGHDN and FVKESK. The CDR3 covers 16 residues. The CDR3, as DNA: TGTGCCAGCAGCTCACAACGGCTAGCCCTCACAGATACGCAGTATTTT. It is translated as CASSSQRLALTDTQYF.

A few counts support this clonotype. The CDR3 loop reads CASSLGRHGVGANVLTF. The DNA of the CDR3 is TGTGCCAGCAGTCTCGGTCGGCACGGGGTTGGGGCCAACGTCCTGACTTTC. This sequence joins TRBV28 and TRBJ2-6, with a tentative D call TRBD2 (5 bases). Germline lookup yields CDR1 MDHEN and CDR2 SYDVKM. Trimming took 5 bases from V and 3 from J, leaving 17 bases between them. This CDR3 has 17 residues.

This clonotype was seen more than once but under ten times. This chain connects TRBV4-3 to TRBJ2-1; no definite D call. Germline CDR1 is LGHNA and CDR2 is YSLEER. Trimming took 4 bases from V and 7 from J, leaving 14 bases between them. The CDR3 runs to 14 residues. In nucleotides, the CDR3 is TGCGCCAGCAGCCCGGCCCTCACGAGAAATGAGCAGTTCTTC. Translating gives CASSPALTRNEQFF.

The table lists this clonotype with many counts. DNA of the CDR3: TGTGCCAGCAGCTTAGATAGGTTATCGCCCGAGCAGTACTTC. This encodes CASSLDRLSPEQYF. V is TRBV11-2 and J is TRBJ2-7; D is unclear. This CDR3 comprises 14 residues. Germline V gene data show CDR1 as SGHAT and CDR2 as FQNNGV. V lost 0 bases and J 6 bases, leaving 12 bases between the germline ends. Drawing the rest from reference TRBV11-2 and TRBJ2-7, the complete variable domain is EAGVAQSPRYKIIEKRQSVAFWCNPISGHATLYWYQQILGQGPKLLIQFQNNGVVDDSQLPKDRFSAERLKGVDSTLKIQPAKLEDSAVYLCASSLDRLSPEQYFGPGTRLTVT.